This TCR beta chain was profiled in a study of cytomegalovirus exposure and HLA in healthy donors (dated by TCRdb to about 2017). Describing the broader study: An earlier analysis of approximately 550 of the donors reported roughly 270 Gb of sequence data and some 100 million unique TCR beta sequences from about 180 million T cells. An early release that covered fewer than 750 HLA-typed donors contained about 300 gigabases of sequencing data and approximately 85 million unique TCR sequences. Of the 398 genotyped donors, around 81% fell in the genetic ancestry cluster associated with self-reported Caucasian donors. The aim of the study was to test whether cataloging public T cell receptors could identify signatures of past pathogen exposure. The study profiled the T cell repertoires of about 640 subjects by immunosequencing and related them to cytomegalovirus serostatus. In addition to the first cohort of approximately 650 subjects, a separate validation cohort of around 110 different subjects was used. To predict cytomegalovirus infection status, the study brought together high-throughput TCR immunosequencing, statistical association of individual TCRs with disease status, and machine learning. A later analysis re-analyzed previously published TCR beta repertoires from roughly 630 donors and added high-resolution HLA genotyping to study TCR occurrence patterns. Rather than using new phenotypic data, the later analysis identified candidate immune exposures from TCR beta sequences and from how often those sequences occurred across donors. To decide whether each TCR beta V gene segment behaved as functional or pseudogenic, an earlier analysis of fewer than 750 of the donors relied on high-throughput TCR beta sequencing. Donor age, sex, ethnicity and CMV serostatus were collected together with the repertoire data. In a later genetic analysis, genome-wide SNP genotypes for 398 of the 666 donors were used, and that subset was treated as a discovery cohort. All discovery cohort repertoires had been generated on a single sequencing platform. HLA typing covered class I and class II loci at four-digit resolution. The number of donors typed differed by locus, with about 629-640 for A, B, C, DRB1 and DQB1, 522 for DQA1, 606 for DPA1, and 472 for DPB1. Several DR-DQ haplotypes were treated as single units for association and clustering because of strong linkage in the cohort. On average, around 240,000 unique TCR beta nucleotide sequences were sequenced per donor among roughly 430 genotyped donors of the cohort, with around 19% of those sequences being non-productive.

The library was made by the immunoSEQ multiplex PCR assay. A mixture of 60 forward primers for TCR Vbeta segments and 13 reverse primers for TCR Jbeta segments was used in the multiplex PCR. The CDR3 region of rearranged TCR beta genes was amplified from genomic DNA by a multiplex PCR assay. The Illumina HiSeq System was used to sequence the amplified TCR beta libraries as 87-base-pair reads. Processing in the source paper ran as follows. A later analysis tallied approximately 87 million unique TCR beta chains across the 666 repertoires, and approximately 11 million of those chains were shared by two or more donors. To remove PCR and sequencing errors, raw reads were error-corrected and collapsed into unique sequences using a nearest-neighbor algorithm that merged closely related sequences. To assign V, D and J gene segments, CDR3 sequences were aligned to IMGT reference sequences. For a sequence to be retained, a match of at least six nucleotides was required to both a V gene segment and a J gene segment. Rearrangements were called productive when the CDR3 lacked stop codons and stayed in frame with V and J; all others were non-productive. CDR3 was defined by IMGT convention, running from the second conserved V-encoded cysteine to the conserved J-encoded phenylalanine. In an earlier analysis of more than 550 of the donors, sequences lacking an unambiguous match to a single V gene segment were excluded. In an earlier analysis of 450 to 750 of the donors, a V segment was called functional when productive rearrangements were above 56.7%, and segregating when the standard deviation between donors exceeded 5%. To diagnose cytomegalovirus status from the catalog of TCR beta chain sequences, a statistical classification framework was built. In a later analysis, V and J genes were assigned by comparing TCR nucleotide sequences against IMGT/GENE-DB human TR gene sequences. In a later analysis, CDR3 sequences and most-parsimonious VDJ recombination scenarios were assigned using the TCRdist pipeline. In a later analysis, every TCR beta chain was defined by the combination of its CDR3 amino acid sequence and its V-gene family, and reads without a unique V-gene family were dropped. To address suspected cross-contamination and a sequencing artifact, a later analysis removed 450 to 700 highly shared, low-generation-probability nucleotide sequences. In a later analysis, a clonal expansion index was calculated for each public chain from normalized within-repertoire ranks of inferred template counts. In a later analysis, generation probabilities were computed with a VDJ recombination model fitted to out-of-frame rearrangements, and the resulting probabilities were checked against IGoR. In a later analysis, hypergeometric tests were used to score TCR-TCR, TCR-HLA and TCR-CMV co-occurrence, with a repertoire-size bias correction applied to TCR pairs. False discovery rates were estimated in a later analysis by permuting HLA or CMV assignments 20 times. In a later analysis, co-occurring TCRs were grouped using DBSCAN, with TCRdist sequence similarity added in when clustering inside HLA-allele-positive subsets. Repertoires with fewer than 30,000 or more than 120,000 public chains, plus five repertoires with anomalous nucleotide sharing, were excluded from co-occurrence clustering. TCRdb limited this immuneACCESS table to in-frame rearrangements with V and J called. A share of clones is missing; checked studies link under half to unresolved V genes, and the rest is unexplained. V, J and clone size are those of that table, while D and trimming were read from the DNA. Within this sample are about 160,000 clones, with approximately 80% of them counted one time only. Roughly 3.6% of the sample lies in the top ten.

The cohort comprised 670 or so healthy bone marrow donors. At the time of sampling, every cohort member was nominally healthy, though immune exposures that went unrecorded were likely present. The donor was CMV seropositive and was included in the group of 250 to 350 seropositive cohort members. Every donor gave a peripheral blood sample, and the peripheral blood mononuclear cells from that sample were used for TCR beta sequencing. Genomic DNA was extracted from the blood cell samples with the Qiagen DNeasy Blood Extraction Kit. Points the paper makes about the study in general: Most TCR sequences were seen in very few donors, while some public TCRs were found in many individuals. A later analysis reported that several top co-occurrence clusters appeared linked to parvovirus B19, influenza, CMV and Epstein-Barr virus. When HLA alleles, especially DR and DQ, strongly co-occurred, TCR associations were difficult to assign to individual alleles. In a later genetic analysis, a missense DCLRE1C variant was associated with V-gene and J-gene trimming of TCR beta chains, and the association was replicated in an independent cohort. In vitro tests confirmed that a few of the cytomegalovirus-associated TCR beta chains recognize cytomegalovirus antigens. Only TCR beta chains were sequenced in this cohort, and the absence of alpha or paired-chain data limited detectable features. Compared with the 666-donor mean, donors in an Asian-associated ancestry cluster had fewer N-insertions in productive TCRs, according to a later genetic analysis. A further reported finding was that TCR beta sequences accurately predicted the HLA-A and HLA-B alleles for most subjects in the first cohort. In a later analysis, the rate of TCR association differed among HLA loci, with DRB1 alleles having the most associated TCRs and HLA-C alleles having the fewest. Correlated functional status among segregating V segments might be attributable to linkage disequilibrium, but an unknown experimental factor could not be ruled out. Some IMGT-functional V segments, including TRBV6-2 and TRBV6-3, could not be distinguished by the 87-base-pair reads and were therefore excluded. The only immune exposure information available for the cohort was CMV serostatus. Broadly in line with IMGT annotations, most TCR beta V segments showed up in productive rearrangements about 90% or about 30% of the time in an earlier analysis of several hundred of the donors. In a later analysis, HLA-associated TCR beta chains showed more clonal expansion and lower generation probabilities than non-associated chains that were equally common. According to a later analysis, most CMV-associated TCR beta chains appeared to be HLA-restricted, and the HLA associations seemed to be driven largely by CMV exposure. The study gave a list of about 160 TCR beta chains associated with cytomegalovirus. In a later analysis, 16,951 TCR beta sequences were associated with specific HLA alleles at a false discovery rate of 0.05. It was suggested by the authors that the approach could potentially be generalized to other disease states and immunological phenotypes. HLA typing was unavailable for some donors at each locus, so association tests used only the typed subset. A group of highly shared sequence variants was considered likely to be a technical artifact of the sequencing pipeline. Because counts were too low, seventeen rarely observed V segments, including chromosome 9 orphons, were left out of the earlier analysis of 587 of the donors. The presence/absence analyses assumed that sequencing depth was roughly uniform across donors, and that assumption may not be true. The classifier was reported to diagnose cytomegalovirus status with high specificity and sensitivity in both the original and validation cohorts.

Ends trimmed: V by 2 bases, J by 2 bases; bases unmatched to a gene: 8. The germline V gene specifies MNHEY as CDR1 and SVGAGI as CDR2. From its cysteine to its phenylalanine, the CDR3 spans 16 amino acids. Of the read, only the CDR3 DNA is kept; its 48 bases are in frame from base 1. Regarding this clone: It has no known antigen specificity. No base quality information exists; no much larger clone differs at one position.

The V and J segments used are TRBV6-5 and TRBJ2-7; TRBD1 matches 8 bases in the middle. This clonotype originated in a man in his thirties or forties in good health and CMV-seropositive. Sequenced input: PBMCs. The CDR3: CASSYAVGQGTYEQYF. The DNA sequence is given as TGTGCCAGCAGTTACGCAGTAGGACAGGGAACCTACGAGCAGTACTTC.